The clone carrying this TCR beta chain came up once. A read error may account for a junction end that differs from germline. The data are from a study of CD8+ T cells in alopecia areata. Germline CDR1 LNHDA, CDR2 SQIVND (reference sequence). This CDR3 region has 15 residues. cDNA prepared by RNA extraction and subsequent reverse transcription served as the template for sequencing. Here immunoSEQ multiplex PCR was the method, and the copy in TCRdb shows in-frame clones only, minus some. The table lists about 150,000 clones, 80% to 90% of them singletons, with about 16% in the top ten. The material sequenced was CD8+ T cells sorted from blood, taken at week 0. The TCR comes from a human donor with alopecia areata. The V and J genes are TRBV19 and TRBJ1-3; D is undetermined. This CDR3 is CVSSMMTDSGNTIYF. The CDR3 DNA sequence: TGTGTCAGTAGTATGATGACTGACTCTGGAAACACCATATATTTT.